The next 22 T cell receptor beta chains were all read from a single sample in a study of cytotoxic CD8 clonotypes in ibrutinib-treated CLL. Repertoires were generated with immunoSEQ multiplex PCR, while TCRdb's copy carries only in-frame clones and drops some. The table includes approximately 46,000 clones, nearly 70% detected once. The sequencing used PBMCs, collected after 12 months of ibrutinib treatment. These TCRs come from a human donor with chronic lymphocytic leukemia.

Comment on this clone: The sample has other DNA sequences that encode this CDR3 too. This chain joins TRBV19 and TRBJ2-6; TRBD1 agrees at 9 bases. With V trimmed by 6 bases and J by 1 base, 7 bases remained unmatched. The CDR3 loop spans 17 amino acids. The germline CDR1 and CDR2 sequences are LNHDA and SQIVND (reference sequence). The CDR3, as DNA: TGTGCCAGTAGCCCCGGGACAGGGAATTCTGGGGCCAACGTCCTGACTTTC. Its protein product is CASSPGTGNSGANVLTF.

This chain joins TRBV27 and TRBJ2-5; 8 nucleotides align to TRBD1. The germline CDR1 and CDR2 sequences are MNHEY and SMNVEV (reference sequence). V was pared by 5 bases and J by 5 bases, with 10 bases of the junction left unmatched. The length of the CDR3 is 15 residues. In nucleotides, the CDR3 is TGTGCCAGCAGTCCCTGGACAGGGAACACGGAGACCCAGTACTTC. The encoded protein is CASSPWTGNTETQYF.

This clone was seen only a few times. V usage is TRBV6-6 and J usage is TRBJ2-7, with D hard to call. The V and J ends lost 7 bases and 4 bases respectively, with 11 bases between them. Per germline, CDR1 MNHNY and CDR2 SVGAGI (reference sequence). The CDR3 extends over 12 amino acids. CDR3 in amino acids: CASTSQPYEQYF. The CDR3 region has the DNA TGTGCCAGCACTTCTCAGCCTTACGAGCAGTACTTC.

The genes are TRBV7-2 and TRBJ1-4; unclear D gene. Germline CDR1 and CDR2: SGHTA and FQGNSA. The V end lost 1 base, the J end lost 5 bases, and 11 bases lay between the germline ends. The CDR3 totals 15 residues. CDR3 region: CASSLVARLNEKLFF. The CDR3 DNA reads TGTGCCAGCAGCTTAGTAGCCAGATTAAATGAAAAACTGTTTTTT.

The chain recombines TRBV7-2 with TRBJ1-5; no clear D gene. CDR3 size: 15 residues. Trimming shortened V by 4 bases and J by 5 bases, and 15 bases separated the two germline ends. Germline values: CDR1 SGHTA, CDR2 FQGNSA. CDR3 in DNA: TGTGCCAGCAGCTCGTATGAAACCTACCATCAGCCCCAGCATTTT. Protein sequence: CASSSYETYHQPQHF.

The chain links TRBV15 to TRBJ2-7; 8 nucleotides agree with TRBD2. The CDR3 has 17 amino acids. V shed 1 base, J shed 1 base, and the junction held 9 bases outside the gene matches. The germline gives CDR1 LNHNV, CDR2 YYDKDF (reference sequence). The CDR3 loop is CATSRVVGAGGSYEQYF. DNA for the CDR3: TGTGCCACCAGCAGAGTCGTTGGGGCGGGAGGATCCTACGAGCAGTACTTC. Full variable domain (missing parts from reference TRBV15 and TRBJ2-7): DAMVIQNPRYQVTQFGKPVTLSCSQTLNHNVMYWYQQKSSQAPKLLFHYYDKDFNNEADTPDNFQSRRPNTSFCFLDIRSPGLGDTAMYLCATSRVVGAGGSYEQYFGPGTRLTVT.

The rearrangement uses TRBV7-9 and TRBJ2-3; no definite D call. The V gene's germline CDR1 is SEHNR and CDR2 FQNEAQ (reference sequence). V was trimmed by 1 base and J by 4 bases, leaving 3 bases between them. The CDR3 consists of 12 residues. CDR3 region: CASSLGPDTQYF. CDR3 bases: TGTGCCAGCAGCTTAGGTCCAGATACGCAGTATTTT. Full variable domain (remainder filled in from reference TRBV7-9 and TRBJ2-3): DTGVSQNPRHKITKRGQNVTFRCDPISEHNRLYWYRQTLGQGPEFLTYFQNEAQLEKSRLLSDRFSAERPKGSFSTLEIQRTEQGDSAMYLCASSLGPDTQYFGPGTRLTVL.

This chain connects TRBV5-1 to TRBJ1-1; a possible D gene is TRBD1 (6 bases). CDR3 size: 12 residues. Germline lookup yields CDR1 SGHRS and CDR2 YFSETQ. Between the trimmed V and J ends, which lost 7 bases and 7 bases, there was a span of 14 bases. Written as DNA, the CDR3 is TGCGCCAGCGCCGAAAGGGGGGATGAAGCTTTCTTT. It specifies CASAERGDEAFF.

V usage is TRBV19 and J usage is TRBJ2-1, with 7 bases matching TRBD2. Germline CDR1 LNHDA, CDR2 SQIVND (reference sequence). The V gene end was trimmed by 6 bases and the J gene end by 12 bases; junction bases not matched to a gene: 11. The CDR3 length is 13 residues. CDR3 bases: TGTGCCAGTAGCCCTCGGGGGGACTCCTCGCAGTTCTTC. Its protein is CASSPRGDSSQFF.

V is TRBV5-4 and J is TRBJ2-5, with D perhaps TRBD2 (5 bases). Looked up from germline, CDR1 is SGHNT and CDR2 is YYREEE (reference sequence). This CDR3 contains 13 residues. The V end was cut by 0 bases, the J end by 6 bases, with 9 bases between. The DNA of the CDR3 is TGTGCCAGCAGCTTGGAGGGAGTAAAGACCCAGTACTTC. Its protein is CASSLEGVKTQYF.

V and J are TRBV7-9 and TRBJ2-2; 13 bases agree with TRBD2. There are 19 residues in the CDR3. Unmatched junction bases numbered 9, after V lost 4 bases and J lost 1 base. Germline-derived CDR1 and CDR2 are SEHNR and FQNEAQ (reference sequence). The CDR3 coding sequence is TGTGCCAGCAGCTCCGCTGGGACTAGCGGGAATCTGAACACCGGGGAGCTGTTTTTT. Translating it yields CASSSAGTSGNLNTGELFF.

This rearrangement joins TRBV19 to TRBJ1-2; 7 bases map to TRBD1. J was trimmed by 2 bases and V by 9 bases; bases with no gene match: 3. From germline, CDR1 is LNHDA and CDR2 SQIVND (reference sequence). The CDR3 totals 12 residues. CDR3 coding DNA: TGTGCCAGCGAAGGGGGCAACTATGGCTACACCTTC. It is translated as CASEGGNYGYTF.

J is TRBJ2-3 and V is TRBV28; either TRBD1 or TRBD2 may fit D (7 bases each). Germline loops: CDR1 MDHEN, CDR2 SYDVKM. CDR3 length: 15 residues. V was shortened by 3 bases and J by 4 bases, with 14 bases between the two germline ends. CDR3 nucleotide sequence: TGTGCCAGCAGTTTGGGGAGGGGGCGGGCAGATACGCAGTATTTT. Translating it yields CASSLGRGRADTQYF.

The chain joins TRBV5-4 to TRBJ2-3, with unresolved D. CDR1 is SGHNT, CDR2 YYREEE, per germline (reference sequence). V lost 5 bases to trimming and J lost 4 bases, with 11 bases between them. CDR3 length equals 13 residues. The CDR3 reads CASSHRASDTQYF. Written as DNA, the CDR3 is TGTGCCAGCAGTCATCGCGCTTCAGATACGCAGTATTTT.

This chain joins TRBV6-1 and TRBJ1-2; 10 bases map to TRBD1. The CDR3 has 14 amino acids. From germline, CDR1 is MNHNS and CDR2 SASEGT. The J segment lost 8 bases and the V segment lost 8 bases, leaving 11 bases of the junction unmatched. Written as DNA, the CDR3 is TGTGCCAGCCGCAACTCGGACAGGGGGAAAGGCTACACCTTC. This encodes CASRNSDRGKGYTF.

V and J are TRBV18 and TRBJ2-5; D gene ambiguous. Looked up from germline, CDR1 is KGHSH and CDR2 is LQKENI. V shed 3 bases and J shed 1 base, with 9 bases lying between them. The CDR3 extends over 14 amino acids. CDR3 DNA: TGTGCCAGCTCACCCACGCGGCTCCAAGAGACCCAGTACTTC. Translation gives CASSPTRLQETQYF.

CDR3 sequence (DNA): TGTGCCAGCAGCGTGGGACAGCGCAATCAGCCCCAGCATTTT. Translation gives CASSVGQRNQPQHF. J is TRBJ1-5 and V is TRBV2; 7 positions match TRBD1. The germline gives CDR1 SNHLY, CDR2 FYNNEI. With 6 bases clipped from V and 2 bases from J, the junction kept 4 bases outside the gene matches. CDR3 length equals 14 residues.

This clone was seen a handful of times. V is TRBV7-9 and J is TRBJ1-3; unclear D gene. The length of the CDR3 is 13 residues. CDR1 is SEHNR and CDR2 is FQNEAQ in the germline V gene (reference sequence). V was pared by 8 bases and J by 0 bases, with 8 bases between. CDR3 region: CASATGSGNTIYF. In DNA form, the CDR3 reads TGTGCCAGCGCGACGGGCTCTGGAAACACCATATATTTT. The full variable domain, its missing parts supplied by reference TRBV7-9 and TRBJ1-3, is DTGVSQNPRHKITKRGQNVTFRCDPISEHNRLYWYRQTLGQGPEFLTYFQNEAQLEKSRLLSDRFSAERPKGSFSTLEIQRTEQGDSAMYLCASATGSGNTIYFGEGSWLTVV.

The rearrangement joins TRBV30 to TRBJ2-1; 14 bases map to TRBD2. The CDR3 loop spans 14 amino acids. Germline loops: CDR1 GTSNPN, CDR2 SVGIG (reference sequence). V shed 2 bases and J 10 bases; nucleotides not matched to a gene: 4. This CDR3 reads CAWSPGLAGVEQFF. In DNA form, the CDR3 reads TGTGCCTGGAGTCCGGGACTAGCGGGAGTGGAGCAGTTCTTC.

The chain has TRBV5-4 and TRBJ1-2; 7 positions match TRBD1. The CDR3 consists of 15 residues. Germline loops: CDR1 SGHNT, CDR2 YYREEE (reference sequence). V shed 1 base and J 2 bases; nucleotides not matched to a gene: 5. CDR3 in amino acids: CASSLQGGANYGYTF. The CDR3 DNA follows: TGTGCCAGCAGCTTGCAAGGGGGCGCCAACTATGGCTACACCTTC.

The genes are TRBV6-1 and TRBJ2-5, with D maybe TRBD2 (6 bases). V was trimmed by 2 bases and J by 5 bases, leaving 18 bases between them. Germline-derived CDR1 and CDR2 are MNHNS and SASEGT. The CDR3 sequence is 16 residues long. CDR3 nucleotide sequence: TGTGCCAGCAGTGAAAGCGCTAGGACTAACTCGGAGACCCAGTACTTC. This translates into CASSESARTNSETQYF.

The J gene is TRBJ2-5, the V gene TRBV9; D not certain. This CDR3 comprises 11 residues. Per germline, CDR1 SGDLS and CDR2 YYNGEE. The V end was cut by 7 bases, the J end by 2 bases, with 6 bases between. CDR3: CASGRQETQYF. Here the CDR3 DNA reads TGTGCCAGCGGGCGTCAAGAGACCCAGTACTTC.